These 13 T cell receptor beta chains were sequenced from one sample in a study of neoadjuvant anti-PD-1 for oral cavity cancer. Assay used: immunoSEQ multiplex PCR; TCRdb lists only in-frame clones, some missing. The table includes approximately 72,000 clones, 80% to 90% detected once. The sequenced sample was PBMCs, obtained before nivolumab (anti-PD-1) treatment. The source of these receptors is a person aged 40 to 85 with oral cavity squamous cell carcinoma.

The chain recombines TRBV19 with TRBJ2-5; 7 nucleotides agree with TRBD1. Germline V gene sequence: CDR1 LNHDA, CDR2 SQIVND (reference sequence). This CDR3 has 17 amino acids. Trimming at V came to 7 bases and at J to 3 bases, leaving 17 bases not matched to a gene. Written as DNA, the CDR3 is TGTGCCAGTACGTCTAGGGGCCTAGGGGGCAAGGAAGAGACCCAGTACTTC. It is translated as CASTSRGLGGKEETQYF.

The chain carries TRBV7-9 and TRBJ1-4, with TRBD1 as a possible D gene (6 bases). The germline V gene has CDR1 SEHNR and CDR2 FQNEAQ (reference sequence). The CDR3 is made up of 16 amino acids. The ends were cut back, 5 bases at V and 8 bases at J, with 21 bases in the middle. The CDR3 DNA follows: TGTGCCAGCAGCCCGTCGGGGGGGCAGGGAAGGGAAAAACTGTTTTTT. Amino acids: CASSPSGGQGREKLFF.

The V gene is TRBV7-9, the J gene TRBJ1-5, with D maybe TRBD1 (6 bases). Germline-derived CDR1 and CDR2 are SEHNR and FQNEAQ (reference sequence). The CDR3 length is 15 residues. With 1 base removed from V and 2 bases from J, the gap between germline ends came to 9 bases. The DNA for the CDR3 is TGTGCCAGCAGCTTAGGCAGGGGTGGCAATCAGCCCCAGCATTTT. It translates to CASSLGRGGNQPQHF.

This chain connects TRBV20-1 to TRBJ2-3; D is uncertain. The CDR3 is 10 residues long. Germline V lookup: CDR1 DFQATT, CDR2 SNEGSKA (reference sequence). V gave up 5 bases and J gave up 9 bases, with 9 bases separating them. CDR3 bases: TGCAGTGCTCCCCAAGCGACGCAGTATTTT. It translates to CSAPQATQYF.

The chain recombines TRBV6-4 with TRBJ1-1; D is possibly TRBD1 (6 bases). V was pared by 3 bases and J by 3 bases, with 11 bases between. This CDR3 comprises 14 residues. Germline V gene data show CDR1 as MRHNA and CDR2 as SNTAGT. The CDR3 here is CASSETGLYTEAFF. The CDR3 nucleotides read TGTGCCAGCAGTGAGACAGGACTATACACTGAAGCTTTCTTT.

CDR3 bases: TGTGCCAGCAGCTTAGCACAGGGCAGGGAGACCCAGTACTTC. It codes for CASSLAQGRETQYF. The chain employs TRBV7-6 and TRBJ2-5, with D tentatively TRBD1 (6 bases). The V and J ends lost 0 bases and 5 bases respectively, with 10 bases between them. The V gene's germline CDR1 is SGHVS and CDR2 FNYEAQ. The CDR3 covers 14 residues.

The V call is TRBV2, the J call TRBJ2-2; 14 bases match TRBD2. CDR1 and CDR2 from the germline V gene are SNHLY and FYNNEI. CDR3 size: 15 residues. The V gene end was trimmed by 7 bases and the J gene end by 7 bases; junction bases not matched to a gene: 5. The CDR3 region is CASKGLAGEDGELFF. DNA of the CDR3: TGTGCCAGCAAGGGACTAGCGGGGGAGGACGGGGAGCTGTTTTTT. Complete variable domain (other parts from reference TRBV2 and TRBJ2-2): EPEVTQTPSHQVTQMGQEVILRCVPISNHLYFYWYRQILGQKVEFLVSFYNNEISEKSEIFDDQFSVERPDGSNFTLKIRSTKLEDSAMYFCASKGLAGEDGELFFGEGSRLTVL.

The rearrangement links TRBV10-2 to TRBJ2-1; D remains ambiguous. The germline V gene has CDR1 WSHSY and CDR2 SAAADI. The CDR3 has 15 amino acids. Trimming removed 3 bases from V and 9 bases from J, with 18 bases in between. Here the CDR3 reads CASSDSLVALAEQFF. In DNA, the CDR3 is TGCGCCAGCAGTGATAGCTTAGTAGCTTTAGCTGAGCAGTTCTTC.

This clone was seen only a few times. V usage is TRBV7-9 and J usage is TRBJ2-7, with D possibly matching TRBD1 (6 bases). Trimming shortened V by 5 bases and J by 5 bases, and 13 bases separated the two germline ends. CDR3 length equals 13 residues. Germline CDR1 is SEHNR and CDR2 is FQNEAQ (reference sequence). This CDR3 is CASSRTRDNEQYF. CDR3 in DNA: TGTGCCAGCAGCAGAACCCGGGACAACGAGCAGTACTTC.

Concerning this clone: Sequence at one end of the junction differs from germline and may be a read error. V and J are TRBV7-8 and TRBJ2-7; 7 positions match TRBD1. This CDR3 is 13 amino acids long. Germline CDR1 is SGHVS and CDR2 is FQNEAQ. CDR3 DNA sequence: TGTGCCAGCAGTTTAGACAGGGCCTACGAGCAGTACTTC. This sequence encodes CASSLDRAYEQYF.

This clone showed up just once. This rearrangement joins TRBV7-9 to TRBJ2-3; D is perhaps TRBD2 (5 bases). The ends were cut back, 5 bases at V and 6 bases at J, with 15 bases in the middle. Germline assignment: CDR1 SEHNR and CDR2 FQNEAQ (reference sequence). The CDR3 consists of 14 residues. Here the CDR3 reads CASSRSLGVDTQYF. The CDR3 DNA is TGTGCCAGCAGCCGATCGCTCGGGGTTGATACGCAGTATTTT.

The rearrangement uses TRBV10-1 and TRBJ2-7; 8 nucleotides match TRBD2. V lost 10 bases to trimming and J lost 6 bases; unmatched junction nucleotides: 8. Germline V gene sequence: CDR1 WNHNN, CDR2 SYGVQD (reference sequence). CDR3 size: 12 residues. The CDR3 nucleotides read TGCGCCACCTCGACGGGGGGGCGCGAGCAGTACTTC. Protein product: CATSTGGREQYF.

This clone came up a few times. This chain links TRBV28 with TRBJ2-7; tentative D call: TRBD1 (6 bases). The V gene lost 8 bases and the J gene lost 7 bases, with 15 bases spanning the gap. The germline V gene has CDR1 MDHEN and CDR2 SYDVKM. This CDR3 comprises 12 residues. CDR3 amino acids: CASRSRGWEQYF. The CDR3, as DNA: TGTGCCAGCCGGTCCAGGGGTTGGGAGCAGTACTTC.